These 24 T cell receptor beta chains originate from one sample sequenced in a study of Ad26.COV2.S vaccination and SARS-CoV-2 variants (dated by TCRdb to the early 2020s). Preparation of the library involved the immunoSEQ multiplex PCR assay. TCRdb re-hosts the immuneACCESS table, in-frame sequences only. Its copies lack some clones; in the studies checked, an unresolved V gene accounts for under half of them, and the cause for the rest is not known. The sample data list 300,000 to 500,000 clones, and 80% to 90% of these were observed just once. The biggest ten clones account for approximately 3.7% of the sample. The label giving this sample's treatment or condition can be read as: 15 to 20 received Ad26.COV2.S at low or high dose, single or two shots; 5 received placebo; per-sample allocation not given. For vaccine and placebo recipients, the sequenced repertoires came from samples collected on day 63 after the first injection.

Sequenced material: peripheral blood, taken in a trial of Ad26.COV2.S vaccine versus placebo. These receptors all stem from a person aged 18-60 years who received the Ad26.COV2.S COVID-19 vaccine or a placebo.

The V and J genes are TRBV19 and TRBJ1-5; 8 bases align to TRBD1. The CDR3 length is 13 residues. Germline CDR1 and CDR2: LNHDA and SQIVND (reference sequence). Losses at the gene ends were 10 bases for V and 4 bases for J; bases not matched to a gene: 6. CDR3 coding DNA: TGTGCCACAGGGAGACAGGGGAATCAGCCCCAGCATTTT. The encoded protein is CATGRQGNQPQHF.

The CDR3 nucleotides are TGTGCCAGCAGCGTACTAGCGGGGGGTTTGGGAGAGACCCAGTACTTC. Its translation: CASSVLAGGLGETQYF. The rearrangement joins TRBV3-1 (or the pseudogene TRBV3-2) to TRBJ2-5; 12 bases line up with TRBD2. CDR1 is LGHDT, CDR2 YNNKEL, per germline (reference sequence). The CDR3 extends over 16 amino acids. V gave up 5 bases and J gave up 4 bases; unmatched junction bases: 8.

This clone was picked up one time. The genes are TRBV27 and TRBJ1-2, with 11 bases lining up with TRBD1. V lost 6 bases to trimming and J lost 4 bases; unmatched junction nucleotides: 4. CDR1 and CDR2 (germline): MNHEY, SMNVEV (reference sequence). CDR3 length equals 14 residues. CDR3 region: CASRTGTGGYGYTF. The CDR3 DNA reads TGTGCCAGCAGAACCGGGACAGGGGGCTATGGCTACACCTTC.

Note on this clone: Additional DNA sequences in this sample encode the identical CDR3. The DNA of the CDR3 is TGCGCCAGCAGCTCCTCGGGAGACCTCCAAGAGACCCAGTACTTC. This gives the protein CASSSSGDLQETQYF. The chain uses TRBV5-1 and TRBJ2-5; D might be TRBD2 (6 bases). Trimming removed 3 bases at V and 1 base at J, with 13 bases between. The CDR3 is 15 amino acids. Per germline, CDR1 SGHRS and CDR2 YFSETQ.

V usage is TRBV10-1 and J usage is TRBJ1-5; D unclear. This CDR3 is 17 amino acids long. Looked up from germline, CDR1 is WNHNN and CDR2 is SYGVQD (reference sequence). V was pared by 8 bases and J by 1 base, with 21 bases between. DNA for the CDR3: TGCGCCAGCTTCTCAGAGGGTACGGGTGGCAGCAATCAGCCCCAGCATTTT. Encoded protein: CASFSEGTGGSNQPQHF.

This chain uses TRBV18 with TRBJ1-4, with D unresolved. Trimming removed 3 bases from V and 0 bases from J, with 5 bases in between. The length of the CDR3 is 14 residues. CDR1 is KGHSH and CDR2 is LQKENI in the germline V gene. The CDR3 region has the DNA TGTGCCAGCTCACCGGGAACAACTAATGAAAAACTGTTTTTT. As protein: CASSPGTTNEKLFF.

V gene TRBV27 combines with J gene TRBJ2-7, with D possibly being TRBD1 (6 bases). This CDR3 is 13 amino acids long. Trimming stripped 2 bases from V and 2 bases from J, with 7 bases between. Germline loops: CDR1 MNHEY, CDR2 SMNVEV (reference sequence). Written as DNA, the CDR3 is TGTGCCAGCAGTTTAGGGGGCACCTACGAGCAGTACTTC. Its protein product is CASSLGGTYEQYF.

The rearrangement links TRBV10-3 to TRBJ1-1; 7 bases fit TRBD1. CDR1 ENHRY and CDR2 SYGVKD come from the germline V gene. V dropped 8 bases and J dropped 1; count of bases not matched to a gene: 7. This CDR3 is built from 14 residues. The CDR3 DNA is TGTGCCATCGTGGAGCGACAGGGGAACACTGAAGCTTTCTTT. It encodes CAIVERQGNTEAFF.

CDR3 coding DNA: TGTGCCAGCAGCACCCTCGGGGGGGAGAATCAGCCCCAGCATTTT. Its translation is CASSTLGGENQPQHF. V usage is TRBV5-8 and J usage is TRBJ1-5; TRBD1 is a possible D gene (5 bases). In germline, CDR1 is SGHTS, CDR2 YDEGEE. V shed 4 bases and J shed 4 bases, with 15 bases lying between them. The CDR3 consists of 15 residues.

This chain connects TRBV10-3 to TRBJ2-7, with a weak D call TRBD1 (6 bases). V gave up 4 bases and J gave up 2 bases, with 15 bases separating them. The CDR3 extends over 15 amino acids. Germline V gene sequence: CDR1 ENHRY, CDR2 SYGVKD. CDR3 amino acids: CAISVYRTEAYEQYF. The CDR3 DNA reads TGTGCCATCAGTGTTTATCGGACAGAAGCCTACGAGCAGTACTTC.

This chain uses TRBV6-5 with TRBJ2-1; D remains ambiguous. Trimming left V 6 bases short and J 1 base short, with 13 bases between. The germline V gene encodes CDR1 MNHEY and CDR2 SVGAGI. This CDR3 spans 15 amino acids. As DNA, the CDR3 is TGTGCCAGCAGCCCAAGCGCCCCTTCCTACAATGAGCAGTTCTTC. It is translated as CASSPSAPSYNEQFF.

V gene TRBV10-3 combines with J gene TRBJ2-7, with D unclear. The CDR3 has 14 residues. The V and J ends lost 7 bases and 3 bases respectively, with 16 bases between them. The germline CDR1 and CDR2 sequences are ENHRY and SYGVKD. For the CDR3, the DNA is TGTGCCATCACTGATGGGTTAAAGGGCTACGAGCAGTACTTC. Residues: CAITDGLKGYEQYF.

This clone occurred a few times. This chain uses TRBV7-9 with TRBJ2-7; D may be TRBD1 or TRBD2 (5 bases each). CDR1 and CDR2 (germline): SEHNR, FQNEAQ (reference sequence). This CDR3 has 13 amino acids. The V end was cut by 5 bases, the J end by 2 bases, with 10 bases between. CDR3 bases: TGTGCCAGCAGCCGGGACGGACCCTACGAGCAGTACTTC. Translating it yields CASSRDGPYEQYF.

This sequence joins TRBV6-1 and TRBJ2-7; 7 positions match TRBD2. After removal of 3 bases from V and 3 bases from J, the junction contained 5 bases not matched to a gene. The CDR3 sequence is 14 residues long. Germline CDR1 is MNHNS and CDR2 is SASEGT. CDR3 sequence: CASSESSSGYEQYF. CDR3 nucleotides: TGTGCCAGCAGTGAGTCTTCTAGCGGCTACGAGCAGTACTTC.

V and J are TRBV7-2 and TRBJ2-2, with D possibly TRBD1 on 5 matching bases. V was cut by 0 bases and J by 5 bases, with 10 bases left in between. CDR1 is SGHTA, CDR2 FQGNSA, per germline. The CDR3 runs 15 residues. Written as DNA, the CDR3 is TGTGCCAGCAGCTTAGCACAGGCTATTACCGGGGAGCTGTTTTTT. Amino acids: CASSLAQAITGELFF.

This clone has only one observation. The chain is built from TRBV6-1 and TRBJ2-1; D call uncertain. Looked up from germline, CDR1 is MNHNS and CDR2 is SASEGT. The CDR3 runs to 13 residues. V was pared by 2 bases and J by 1 base, with 3 bases between. DNA of the CDR3: TGTGCCAGCAGTGAATTTTCCTACAATGAGCAGTTCTTC. Protein: CASSEFSYNEQFF.

This clone was observed a few times. The J gene is TRBJ1-5, the V gene TRBV6-5, with 7 positions matching TRBD1. The CDR3 extends over 14 amino acids. The V and J ends lost 6 bases and 6 bases, in that order; junction bases with no gene match: 8. Germline V gene sequence: CDR1 MNHEY, CDR2 SVGAGI. CDR3 in DNA: TGTGCCAGCAGGACCACAGGGGCTTTTCAGCCCCAGCATTTT. This gives the protein CASRTTGAFQPQHF.

This rearrangement joins TRBV5-4 to TRBJ2-3; 11 bases fit TRBD2. CDR3 size: 16 residues. The V gene end was trimmed by 2 bases and the J gene end by 6 bases; junction bases not matched to a gene: 8. CDR1 and CDR2 from the germline V gene are SGHNT and YYREEE (reference sequence). The CDR3 bases are TGTGCCAGCAGCTTCCTTTTAGCGGGGGGGCCGGATACGCAGTATTTT. As protein: CASSFLLAGGPDTQYF.

The genes are TRBV5-1 and TRBJ1-1; TRBD1 might be the D (5 bases). The V gene lost 0 bases and the J gene lost 4 bases, with 16 bases spanning the gap. This CDR3 region has 16 residues. Germline V lookup: CDR1 SGHRS, CDR2 YFSETQ. In nucleotides, the CDR3 is TGCGCCAGCAGCTTGGGTCAGGGCGGTTTGGGCACTGAAGCTTTCTTT. Its protein product is CASSLGQGGLGTEAFF.

The gene calls are TRBV7-9 and TRBJ2-5, with 7 bases identical to TRBD1. The germline CDR1 and CDR2 sequences are SEHNR and FQNEAQ (reference sequence). V was pared by 5 bases and J by 1 base, with 4 bases of the junction left unmatched. The CDR3 runs to 14 residues. The CDR3 bases are TGTGCCAGCAGCACAACAGGGGCCCAAGAGACCCAGTACTTC. This gives the protein CASSTTGAQETQYF.

This chain uses TRBV5-4 with TRBJ1-2; 7 nucleotides line up with TRBD1. The CDR3 has 15 amino acids. In germline, CDR1 is SGHNT, CDR2 YYREEE (reference sequence). V gave up 0 bases and J gave up 5 bases; unmatched junction bases: 7. The CDR3 sequence: CASSLGPTGLYGYTF. CDR3 nucleotide sequence: TGTGCCAGCAGCTTGGGGCCGACAGGGTTATATGGCTACACCTTC.

J is TRBJ2-5 and V is TRBV19; 8 positions match TRBD2. The CDR3 sequence is 16 residues long. The V gene end was trimmed by 2 bases and the J gene end by 4 bases; junction bases not matched to a gene: 9. Germline V gene sequence: CDR1 LNHDA, CDR2 SQIVND (reference sequence). The DNA for the CDR3 is TGTGCCAGTAGTATATCTCCAGCGGGGGTTCGAGAGACCCAGTACTTC. This translates into CASSISPAGVRETQYF. Together with reference TRBV19 and TRBJ2-5, the CDR3 gives the full variable domain: DGGITQSPKYLFRKEGQNVTLSCEQNLNHDAMYWYRQDPGQGLRLIYYSQIVNDFQKGDIAEGYSVSREKKESFPLTVTSAQKNPTAFYLCASSISPAGVRETQYFGPGTRLLVL.

The chain is built from TRBV10-3 and TRBJ1-1, with 8 positions matching TRBD1. This CDR3 comprises 16 residues. V dropped 0 bases and J dropped 11; count of bases not matched to a gene: 14. Germline V gene data show CDR1 as ENHRY and CDR2 as SYGVKD. The DNA for the CDR3 is TGTGCCATCAGTGAGTCGATGGGACAGGCCCCACTGAGGGCTTTCTTT. Residues: CAISESMGQAPLRAFF.

This clone was found a few times. The CDR3 bases are TGTGCCAGCAGCTTAAATATTGGTCAGCCCCAGCATTTT. Its protein is CASSLNIGQPQHF. The rearrangement uses TRBV7-6 and TRBJ1-5; D gene uncertain. Germline CDR1 reads SGHVS; CDR2 reads FNYEAQ. V was shortened by 2 bases and J by 6 bases, with 8 bases between the two germline ends. The CDR3 loop spans 13 amino acids.